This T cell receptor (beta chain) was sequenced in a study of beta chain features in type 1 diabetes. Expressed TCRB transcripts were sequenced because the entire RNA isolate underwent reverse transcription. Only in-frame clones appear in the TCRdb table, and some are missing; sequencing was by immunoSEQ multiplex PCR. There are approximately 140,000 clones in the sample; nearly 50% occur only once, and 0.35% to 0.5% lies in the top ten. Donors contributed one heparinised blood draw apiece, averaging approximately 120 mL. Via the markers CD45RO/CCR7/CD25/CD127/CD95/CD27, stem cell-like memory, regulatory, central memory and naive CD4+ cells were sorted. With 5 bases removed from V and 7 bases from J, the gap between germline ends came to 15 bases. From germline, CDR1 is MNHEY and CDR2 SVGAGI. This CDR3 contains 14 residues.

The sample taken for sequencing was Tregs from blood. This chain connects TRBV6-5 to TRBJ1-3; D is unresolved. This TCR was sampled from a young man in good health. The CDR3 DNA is TGTGCCAGCAGTCAAGACACCTTACGGAACACCATATATTTT. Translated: CASSQDTLRNTIYF.